Listed here is a single T cell receptor (beta chain). Germline CDR1 reads LNHDA; CDR2 reads SQIVND (reference sequence). V was trimmed by 6 bases and J by 12 bases, leaving 12 bases between them. The CDR3 sequence is 11 residues long. In the original workflow: Amplified reference gene primers provided the basis for estimating nucleated cell counts. Generated by immunoSEQ multiplex PCR, the TCRdb table keeps only in-frame clones and is missing some. The D gene and trimming were derived from the DNA, and the V and J assignments and clone size from that table. The table shows 200,000 to 250,000 clones, with nearly 90% occurring only once. The data were obtained in a study of blood T cell repertoires in COVID-19. Study overall: COVID-19 samples from acute and convalescent phases originated in the United States, Italy and Spain. Nucleic acid was either cDNA or gDNA, and it came from T cells, B-cell-depleted T cells, or PBMCs.

The chain combines TRBV19 with TRBJ2-1; TRBD2 might be the D (6 bases). This receptor was taken from a woman younger than 30 who had recovered from COVID-19. The sequenced sample consisted of peripheral blood. The DNA for the CDR3 is TGTGCCAGTAGCCCCGGGAGTAGGCAGTTCTTC. Protein: CASSPGSRQFF. Together with reference TRBV19 and TRBJ2-1, the CDR3 gives the full variable domain: DGGITQSPKYLFRKEGQNVTLSCEQNLNHDAMYWYRQDPGQGLRLIYYSQIVNDFQKGDIAEGYSVSREKKESFPLTVTSAQKNPTAFYLCASSPGSRQFFGPGTRLTVL.